The following is a T cell receptor beta chain sequence with its context. This table comes from immunoSEQ multiplex PCR, and its TCRdb copy is limited to in-frame clones, with some not included. The sample includes approximately 53,000 clones, 80% to 95% of them seen just once. These data belong to a study of T cell changes during pregnancy in multiple sclerosis. V gave up 5 bases and J gave up 7 bases; unmatched junction bases: 6. CDR3 length: 13 residues. CDR1 and CDR2 from the germline V gene are SEHNR and FQNEAQ (reference sequence). The sequence came from a female donor with multiple sclerosis, enrolled in a pregnancy study. The input for sequencing was CD4+ T cells from peripheral blood mononuclear cells, taken in the third trimester of pregnancy. The chain recombines TRBV7-9 with TRBJ2-3, with TRBD1 matching 7 bases. CDR3 sequence: CASSPTGMYTQYF. The CDR3 nucleotides are TGTGCCAGCAGCCCGACAGGGATGTATACGCAGTATTTT.